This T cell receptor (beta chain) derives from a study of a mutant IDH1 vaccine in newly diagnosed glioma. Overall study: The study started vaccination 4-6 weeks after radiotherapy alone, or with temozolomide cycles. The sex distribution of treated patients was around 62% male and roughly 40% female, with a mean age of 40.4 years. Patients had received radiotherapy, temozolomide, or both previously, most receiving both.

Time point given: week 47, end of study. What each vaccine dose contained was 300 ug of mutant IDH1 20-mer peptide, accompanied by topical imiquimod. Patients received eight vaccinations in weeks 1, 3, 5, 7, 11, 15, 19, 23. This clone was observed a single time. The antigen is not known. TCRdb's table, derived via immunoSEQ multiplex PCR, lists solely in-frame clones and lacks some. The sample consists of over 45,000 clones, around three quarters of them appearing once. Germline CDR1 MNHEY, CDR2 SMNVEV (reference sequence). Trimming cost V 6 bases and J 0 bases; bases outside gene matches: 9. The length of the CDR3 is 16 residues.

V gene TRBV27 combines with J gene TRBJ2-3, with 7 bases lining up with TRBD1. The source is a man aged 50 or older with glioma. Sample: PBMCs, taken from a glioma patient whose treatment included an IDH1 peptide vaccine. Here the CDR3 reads CASRSGQPSSTDTQYF. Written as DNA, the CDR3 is TGTGCCAGCAGATCGGGACAGCCTTCTAGCACAGATACGCAGTATTTT.